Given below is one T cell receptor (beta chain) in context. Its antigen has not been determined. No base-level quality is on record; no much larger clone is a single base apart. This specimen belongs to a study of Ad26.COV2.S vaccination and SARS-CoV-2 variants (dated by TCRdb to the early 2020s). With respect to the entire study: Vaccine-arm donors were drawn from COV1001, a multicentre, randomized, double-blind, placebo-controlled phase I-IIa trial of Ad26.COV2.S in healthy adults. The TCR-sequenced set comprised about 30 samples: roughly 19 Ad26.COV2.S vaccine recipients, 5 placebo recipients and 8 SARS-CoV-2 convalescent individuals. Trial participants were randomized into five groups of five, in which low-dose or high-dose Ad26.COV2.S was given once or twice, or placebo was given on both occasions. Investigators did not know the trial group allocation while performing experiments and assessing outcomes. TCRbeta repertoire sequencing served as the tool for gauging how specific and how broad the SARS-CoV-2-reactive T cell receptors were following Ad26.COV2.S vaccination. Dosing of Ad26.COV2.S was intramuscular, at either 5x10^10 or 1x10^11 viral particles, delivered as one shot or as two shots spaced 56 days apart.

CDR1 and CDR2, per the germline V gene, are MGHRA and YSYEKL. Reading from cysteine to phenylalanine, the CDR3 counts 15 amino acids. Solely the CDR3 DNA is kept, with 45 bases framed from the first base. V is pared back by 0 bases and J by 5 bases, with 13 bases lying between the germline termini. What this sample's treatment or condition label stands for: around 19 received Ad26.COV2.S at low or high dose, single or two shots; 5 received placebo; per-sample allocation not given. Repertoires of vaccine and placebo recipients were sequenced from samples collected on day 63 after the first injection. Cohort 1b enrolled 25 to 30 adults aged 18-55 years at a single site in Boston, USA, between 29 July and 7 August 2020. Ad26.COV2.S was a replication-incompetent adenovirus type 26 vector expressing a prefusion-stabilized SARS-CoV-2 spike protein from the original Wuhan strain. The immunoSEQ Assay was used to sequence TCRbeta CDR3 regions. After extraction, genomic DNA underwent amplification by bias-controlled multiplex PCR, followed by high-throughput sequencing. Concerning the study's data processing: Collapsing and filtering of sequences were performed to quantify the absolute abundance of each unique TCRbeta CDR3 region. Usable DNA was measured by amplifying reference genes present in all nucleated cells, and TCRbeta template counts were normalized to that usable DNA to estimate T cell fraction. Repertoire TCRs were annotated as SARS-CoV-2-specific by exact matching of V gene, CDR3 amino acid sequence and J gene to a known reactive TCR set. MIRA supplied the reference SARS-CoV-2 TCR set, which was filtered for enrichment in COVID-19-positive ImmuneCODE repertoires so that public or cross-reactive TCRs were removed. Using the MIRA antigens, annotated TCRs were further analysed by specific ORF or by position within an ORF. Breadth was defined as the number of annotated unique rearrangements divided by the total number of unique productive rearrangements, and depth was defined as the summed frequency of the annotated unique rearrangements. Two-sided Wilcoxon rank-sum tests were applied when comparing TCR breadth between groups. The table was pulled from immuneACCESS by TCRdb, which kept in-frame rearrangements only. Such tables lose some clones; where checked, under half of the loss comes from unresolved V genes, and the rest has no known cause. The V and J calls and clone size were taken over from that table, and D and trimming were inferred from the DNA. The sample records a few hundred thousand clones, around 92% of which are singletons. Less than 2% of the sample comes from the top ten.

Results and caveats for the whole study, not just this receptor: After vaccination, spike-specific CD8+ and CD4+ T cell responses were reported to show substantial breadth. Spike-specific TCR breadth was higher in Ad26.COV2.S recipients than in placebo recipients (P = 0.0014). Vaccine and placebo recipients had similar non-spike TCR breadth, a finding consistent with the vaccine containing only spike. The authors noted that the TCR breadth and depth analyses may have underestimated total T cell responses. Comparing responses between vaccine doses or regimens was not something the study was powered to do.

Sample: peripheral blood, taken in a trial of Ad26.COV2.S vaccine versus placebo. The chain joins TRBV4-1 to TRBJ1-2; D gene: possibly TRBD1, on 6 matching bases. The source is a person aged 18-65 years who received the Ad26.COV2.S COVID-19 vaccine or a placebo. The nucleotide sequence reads TGCGCCAGCAGCCAAGATCCACAGGGAAGATATGGCTACACCTTC. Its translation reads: CASSQDPQGRYGYTF.